The source of this TCR beta chain is a study of T-cell memory formation after mild COVID-19. Overall study findings and caveats: Pre-infection memory held some responding clones, suggesting pre-existing cross-reactive T cells responded. Later expanders leaned CD4+, whereas clones that contracted between day 15 and 85 were balanced CD4/CD8.

5'RACE with constant-segment primers yielded barcoded, UMI-tagged TCR alpha and TCR beta cDNA libraries. Each CDR3 protein gets one entry after TCRdb re-called the 5' RACE reads with MiXCR. The data hold approximately 500,000 distinct CDR3 sequences, with more than 20% observed a single time. A note on this clonotype: Its antigen remains unknown.

V lost 3 bases and J 8 bases, leaving 6 bases between the germline ends. The germline V gene encodes CDR1 SGHRS and CDR2 YFSETQ. The CDR3 is made up of 11 amino acids. The chain links TRBV5-1 to TRBJ2-1; D call uncertain. The sequence was obtained from an adult woman who had mild COVID-19 (a few samples of this study predate the infection). Cell type and time point are not known. The sample comprised PBMCs or a T cell subset sorted from them (not recorded which). CDR3: CASSYGYEQFF. The CDR3 DNA follows: TGCGCCAGCAGCTACGGATATGAGCAGTTCTTC.